This TCR beta chain was recovered during a study of OX40 agonist ivuxolimab in advanced cancers. About the research overall: An anti-OX40 (CD134) antibody with agonistic activity, ivuxolimab, was administered to patients.

As for this clone: Its specificity is unknown.

Study findings and constraints: Partial responders treated at 0.1-3.0 mg/kg exhibited clonal expansion among the lowest measured.

Profiled with immunoSEQ multiplex PCR; TCRdb holds only in-frame clones, not every one. The sample yields about 70,000 clones, just over 85% seen once. The CDR3 is 13 amino acids. From germline, CDR1 is MNHEY and CDR2 SVGAGI. Between the trimmed V and J ends, which lost 4 bases and 4 bases, there was a span of 10 bases. The rearrangement links TRBV6-5 to TRBJ1-1; no clear D. The sequenced sample was CD4+ or CD8+ T cells sorted from blood, obtained in a trial of the OX40 agonist ivuxolimab. The receptor was isolated from an adult with an advanced solid tumor such as melanoma, head and neck, liver or kidney cancer. CDR3 protein: CASSSVSFTEAFF. Written as DNA, the CDR3 is TGTGCCAGCAGTTCTGTCAGCTTCACTGAAGCTTTCTTT.